The rows below give T cell receptor beta chains drawn from one sample of a study of identical twins. One entry per CDR3 protein, called by TCRdb with MiXCR from the 5' RACE reads. The table includes around 220,000 distinct CDR3 sequences, about an eighth detected once. Sequences were obtained from memory (CD45RO+) T cells sorted from blood. The source is a woman aged 18-29 years in good health. Both conserved end residues are part of each CDR3.

>TRBV5-1|TRBJ2-1
CASSLGLVGDRAEFF
>TRBV9|TRBJ2-1
CASSSMGTRVREQFF
>TRBV9|TRBJ1-4
CASSVDPSNEKLFF
>TRBV7-2|TRBJ1-2
CASRHRGREVGYTF
>TRBV6-2/TRBV6-3|TRBJ2-4
CASSYSTSTSGRVGKNIQYF
>TRBV18|TRBJ2-7
CASSPTGTNHEQYF
>TRBV3-1|TRBJ2-7
CASSARGTSYEQYF
>TRBV12-3/TRBV12-4|TRBJ2-1
CASSFSTSGSHEQFF
>TRBV7-2|TRBJ2-5
CASSLGSPSETQYF
>TRBV29-1|TRBJ2-7
CSALGTAYEQYF
>TRBV7-9|TRBJ2-3
CASSLWGSTQYF
>TRBV20-1|TRBJ2-3
CSQPSGRSDTQYF
>TRBV6-1|TRBJ2-6
CASSRGTGSSGANVLTF
>TRBV20-1|TRBJ2-3
CSARQRLAGWGDTQYF
>TRBV12-3/TRBV12-4|TRBJ2-3
CASSSTYQGSTDTQYF
>TRBV7-8|TRBJ2-3
CASSLGPGGFTDTQYF
>TRBV7-2|TRBJ2-2
CASSPSQAGNTGELFF
>TRBV20-1|TRBJ2-7
CSAKPSKLAVYEQYF
>TRBV27|TRBJ1-1
CASRGTVNTEAFF
>TRBV9|TRBJ2-5
CASSGHGTNEETQYF
>TRBV3-1|TRBJ1-4
CASSQLQGNEKLFF
>TRBV5-1|TRBJ1-1
CASREGAVWKTEAFF
>TRBV20-1|TRBJ2-2
CSASRSGELFF
>TRBV15|TRBJ2-1
CATSRGSSYNEQFF
>TRBV9|TRBJ1-1
CASSVSQGANTEAFF
>TRBV11-2|TRBJ2-3
CASSLNLGGPSTDTQYF
>TRBV12-3/TRBV12-4|TRBJ1-1
CASSFGGQGTEAFF
>TRBV24-1|TRBJ2-3
CATSDLAGASTDTQYF
>TRBV4-3|TRBJ1-4
CASSQEFPGEKLFF
>TRBV7-9|TRBJ2-1
CASSLGSGSPKNEQFF
>TRBV5-1|TRBJ2-7
CASSLRASVAYEQYF
>TRBV20-1|TRBJ1-6
CSARVWRQGGSPLHF
>TRBV10-3|TRBJ1-6
CAISAGQGADSPLHF
>TRBV7-8|TRBJ2-1
CASSLVAPLPANEQFF
>TRBV20-1|TRBJ2-7
CSASGGVIAYEQYF
>TRBV10-3|TRBJ2-7
CAISEQGRSYEQYF
>TRBV21-1|TRBJ2-5
CASSKGLFSPGQETQYF
>TRBV19|TRBJ2-7
CAGGDGYEQYF
>TRBV5-1|TRBJ1-2
CASSLGQGRSFGYTF
>TRBV10-3|TRBJ2-7
CAISGGGAVYEQYF
>TRBV25-1|TRBJ1-5
CASSDGPGPQHF
>TRBV11-2|TRBJ2-5
CASSPRLAGGLIVQETQYF
>TRBV12-3/TRBV12-4|TRBJ2-5
CASMDRGETQYF
>TRBV5-1|TRBJ2-1
CASRVGERGYSYNEQFF
>TRBV7-2|TRBJ2-1
CASSLGRGEQFF
>TRBV20-1|TRBJ2-7
CSARQPPERDRGYEQYF
>TRBV5-1|TRBJ2-3
CASSWAGNTDTQYF
>TRBV10-3|TRBJ2-7
CAISARTGGRYEQYF
>TRBV6-1|TRBJ1-2
CAVPKGGRNNYGYTF
>TRBV9|TRBJ2-6
CASHRVAGANVLTF
>TRBV29-1|TRBJ2-1
CSVDGWDRGRDEQFF
>TRBV11-3|TRBJ1-1
CASSLDRYSALGTEAFF
>TRBV7-9|TRBJ1-1
CASSLDGGTEAFF
>TRBV12-3/TRBV12-4|TRBJ2-1
CASRLDREQFF
>TRBV29-1|TRBJ1-1
CSYSENTEAFF
>TRBV20-1|TRBJ2-7
CSARSNWEEQYF
>TRBV7-2|TRBJ2-2
CAGRPRTSNTGELFF
>TRBV20-1|TRBJ2-1
CSARSPSGRSYNEQFF
>TRBV27|TRBJ2-7
CASSFTGEGSYEQYF
>TRBV5-1|TRBJ2-1
CASSLGPGQYNEQFF